These 4 T cell receptor beta chains were all obtained from the same sample, sequenced in a study of T cell repertoires in cytomegalovirus infection. TCRdb redid the calling of the reads with MiXCR, one entry per CDR3 protein. This table holds some 170,000 distinct CDR3 sequences, about 18% found once. Sequenced input: CD8+ T cells from PBMCs. Receptors were obtained from a human donor in good health (CMV status not recorded). Some clones in this sample may be carry-over from other donors' samples.

The CDR3 region has the DNA TGTGCCAGCAGCCATCAGGACAGGGAATCCAAAAACATTCAGTACTTC. Its protein is CASSHQDRESKNIQYF. The chain links TRBV7-8 to TRBJ2-4, with 8 bases lining up with TRBD1. V dropped 5 bases and J dropped 2; count of bases not matched to a gene: 8. Germline values: CDR1 SGHVS, CDR2 FQNEAQ. This CDR3 comprises 16 residues. The variable domain in full, with the rest retrieved from reference TRBV7-8 and TRBJ2-4, is GAGVSQSPRYKVAKRGQDVALRCDPISGHVSLFWYQQALGQGPEFLTYFQNEAQLDKSGLPSDRFFAERPEGSVSTLKIQRTQQEDSAVYLCASSHQDRESKNIQYFGAGTRLSVL.

The genes are TRBV3-1 and TRBJ2-1; D is possibly TRBD2 (5 bases). Between the trimmed V and J ends, which lost 3 bases and 3 bases, there was a span of 21 bases. The CDR3 spans 18 residues. Germline CDR1 and CDR2: LGHDT and YNNKEL (reference sequence). The CDR3 loop is CASSQVYGRVRDYNEQFF. The CDR3 region has the DNA TGTGCCAGCAGCCAGGTTTACGGGCGGGTCCGGGACTACAATGAGCAGTTCTTC.

This clonotype has only a few counts. This chain uses TRBV6-2 or TRBV6-3 with TRBJ1-6, with D uncertain. CDR3 length: 14 amino acids. CDR1 and CDR2 from the germline V gene are MNHEY and SVGEGT. Trimming took 2 bases from V and 4 from J, leaving 6 bases between them. CDR3 bases: TGTGCCAGCAGTTACAACGGGTATAATTCACCCCTCCACTTT. This sequence encodes CASSYNGYNSPLHF.

This clonotype has more than one count but fewer than ten. The J gene is TRBJ2-1, the V gene TRBV6-2 or TRBV6-3; maybe TRBD1 (5 bases). The CDR3 covers 15 residues. Germline CDR1 reads MNHEY; CDR2 reads SVGEGT. Between the trimmed V and J ends, which lost 2 bases and 3 bases, there was a span of 11 bases. DNA for the CDR3: TGTGCCAGCAGTTACCGGGCAGGGATCTACAATGAGCAGTTCTTC. Its translation is CASSYRAGIYNEQFF.